This record covers a single T cell receptor beta chain. The antigen remains unidentified. Trimming took 4 bases from V and 9 from J; bases not matched to a gene: 9. The CDR3 totals 15 residues. Germline CDR1 and CDR2: SGHRS and YFSETQ. The data belong to a study of shared clonotypes between healthy human individuals. Sequencing was performed with immunoSEQ multiplex PCR; in TCRdb, only in-frame clones are kept and a portion is missing. The data hold just over 2,000,000 clones, with 90% to 95% observed a single time. Regarding the study as a whole: The expectation was that sequencing depth would affect clonotype sharing among donors.

This chain connects TRBV5-1 to TRBJ1-6; 8 nucleotides align to TRBD1. The source of this sequence is a man aged 18 to 29 in good health. Source material: naive CD4+ T cells sorted from blood. The subset: CD45RA+ positively selected. DNA of the CDR3: TGCGCCAGCAGCATGACAGGGGAAGTTGGTTCACCCCTCCACTTT. Translated, it gives CASSMTGEVGSPLHF.